This section outlines one TCR beta chain sequence together with its context. Its antigen remains unknown. Germline loops: CDR1 SQVTM, CDR2 ANQGSEA. The CDR3 covers 14 residues. V shed 4 bases and J shed 1 base, with 13 bases lying between them. This sample is part of a study of cytomegalovirus exposure and HLA in healthy donors. General observations from the study: Certain indistinguishable V segments, among them TRBV6-2 and TRBV6-3, were excluded. Later findings reportedly placed an Asian-associated ancestry cluster below the approximately 630-donor mean for N-insertions. Most likely, a cluster of highly shared sequence variants arose as a sequencing artifact.

Primers for the PCR totalled 60 Vbeta and 13 Jbeta. How the authors handled the data: Counted up in a later analysis, unique TCR beta chains came to about 80 million, with around 12 million shared. Assay: immunoSEQ multiplex PCR; the TCRdb copy retains only in-frame clones and omits some. Clonal size and the V and J genes are those of that table, whereas D and trimming came from the DNA. The sample shows some 150,000 clones, 79% of them seen only once. The TCR sequence derives from a man aged 50 to 60 in good health and CMV-seropositive. The sample consisted of PBMCs. This chain joins TRBV29-1 and TRBJ1-1, with D possibly being TRBD1 (5 bases). CDR3 protein: CSVGKTATNTEAFF. CDR3 sequence (DNA): TGCAGCGTTGGAAAGACAGCCACGAACACTGAAGCTTTCTTT.